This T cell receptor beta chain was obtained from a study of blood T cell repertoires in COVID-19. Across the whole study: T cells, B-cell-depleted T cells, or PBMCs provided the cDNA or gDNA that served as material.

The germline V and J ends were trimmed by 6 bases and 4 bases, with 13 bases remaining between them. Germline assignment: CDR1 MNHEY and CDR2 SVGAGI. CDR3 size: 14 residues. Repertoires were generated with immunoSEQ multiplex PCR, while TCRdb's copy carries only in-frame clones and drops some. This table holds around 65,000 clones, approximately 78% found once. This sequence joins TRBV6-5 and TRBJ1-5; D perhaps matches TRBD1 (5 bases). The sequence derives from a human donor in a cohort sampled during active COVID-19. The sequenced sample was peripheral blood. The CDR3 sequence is CASSTLDRNQPQHF. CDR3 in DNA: TGTGCCAGCAGCACCCTCGACAGAAATCAGCCCCAGCATTTT.